A selection of T cell receptor beta chains follows, all from one sample in a study of control samples from healthy donors and cancer patients. The repertoire was sequenced with immunoSEQ multiplex PCR; TCRdb's copy has only in-frame clones and lacks some. The repertoire holds some 120,000 clones, with approximately 87% as singletons. Sequenced sample: blood. These receptor sequences come from a man aged 25 to 45 in good health. The CDR3 runs from the conserved cysteine through the conserved F or W. D genes are given only for firm matches. A row's size may be missing; if present it is once, few, many or a size class.

D,size,V,J,CDR3,DNA
NA,few,TRBV24-1,TRBJ2-2,CATSDRGDDTGELFF,TGTGCCACCAGTGATAGGGGAGATGACACCGGGGAGCTGTTTTTT
NA,NA,TRBV11-3,TRBJ1-1,CASSLGGVAEAFF,TGTGCCAGCAGCTTAGGTGGGGTGGCTGAAGCTTTCTTT
NA,NA,TRBV27,TRBJ1-6,CASSLGGNSPLHF,TGTGCCAGCAGTTTAGGAGGGAATTCACCCCTCCACTTT
NA,NA,TRBV19,TRBJ1-1,CASNGPPVNTEAFF,TGTGCCAGTAACGGGCCCCCCGTGAACACTGAAGCTTTCTTT
NA,NA,TRBV4-2,TRBJ2-5,CASSLGRGGAGTETQYF,TGTGCCAGCAGCCTTGGCAGGGGGGGCGCCGGAACGGAGACCCAGTACTTC
NA,NA,TRBV11-3,TRBJ1-2,CASSPGGGGYTF,TGTGCCAGCAGCCCCGGGGGGGGTGGCTACACCTTC
TRBD2,NA,TRBV4-1,TRBJ2-1,CASSPGGGSSNEQFF,TGCGCCAGCAGCCCAGGCGGGGGGTCTTCGAATGAGCAGTTCTTC
NA,NA,TRBV18,TRBJ1-4,CASSPPTVSNEKLFF,TGTGCCAGCTCACCACCGACAGTTTCTAATGAAAAACTGTTTTTT
NA,few,TRBV4-1,TRBJ1-2,CASSQSPNYGYTF,TGCGCCAGCAGCCAATCCCCCAACTATGGCTACACCTTC
NA,NA,TRBV6-4,TRBJ2-3,CASSDSDTDTQYF,TGTGCCAGCAGTGACTCCGACACAGATACGCAGTATTTT
NA,NA,TRBV3-1/TRBV3-2,TRBJ1-2,CASSLTDSAFYGYTF,TGTGCCAGCAGCCTGACGGACAGCGCTTTCTATGGCTACACCTTC
TRBD2,NA,TRBV3-1/TRBV3-2,TRBJ2-5,CASSLTSGDGETQYF,TGTGCCAGCAGCCTGACTAGCGGGGACGGGGAGACCCAGTACTTC
TRBD1,NA,TRBV28,TRBJ1-1,CASSFPGTGNNAFF,TGTGCCAGCAGTTTCCCCGGGACAGGGAATAATGCTTTCTTT
TRBD1,NA,TRBV2,TRBJ1-1,CASSVGGLNTEAFF,TGTGCCAGCAGCGTAGGGGGCCTGAACACTGAAGCTTTCTTT
NA,NA,TRBV2,TRBJ1-3,CASKPQMSSGNTIYF,TGTGCCAGCAAACCACAGATGAGCTCTGGAAACACCATATATTTT
NA,NA,TRBV15,TRBJ2-7,CATSRDRTAYEQYF,TGTGCCACCAGCAGAGATCGGACAGCCTACGAGCAGTACTTC
NA,NA,TRBV27,TRBJ1-4,CASSLSAWGTTNEKLFF,TGTGCCAGCAGTTTATCGGCGTGGGGGACAACTAATGAAAAACTGTTTTTT
NA,NA,TRBV25-1,TRBJ1-5,CASGGRSNQPQHF,TGTGCCAGCGGGGGCAGAAGCAATCAGCCCCAGCATTTT
NA,NA,TRBV3-1/TRBV3-2,TRBJ1-6,CASSPASNRWNSPLHF,TGTGCCAGCAGCCCGGCCTCGAACCGGTGGAATTCACCCCTCCACTTT
NA,NA,TRBV30,TRBJ1-2,CAWSAGDYGYTF,TGTGCCTGGAGTGCAGGGGACTATGGCTACACCTTC
NA,NA,TRBV7-9,TRBJ1-2,CASSLDGYGYTF,TGTGCCAGCAGCTTGGACGGGTATGGCTACACCTTC
NA,NA,TRBV10-3,TRBJ1-1,CAISEVGVTEAFF,TGTGCCATCAGTGAGGTAGGGGTTACTGAAGCTTTCTTT
TRBD1,NA,TRBV4-1,TRBJ1-5,CASSPSPGGGQPQHF,TGCGCCAGCAGCCCCTCCCCAGGGGGCGGTCAGCCCCAGCATTTT
NA,NA,TRBV10-3,TRBJ2-1,CAINLAGGEQFF,TGTGCCATCAACCTCGCAGGCGGTGAGCAGTTCTTC
NA,many,TRBV2,TRBJ1-1,CASRKDITEAFF,TGTGCCAGCAGGAAAGACATTACTGAAGCTTTCTTT
TRBD2,NA,TRBV2,TRBJ2-3,CASSEALAGSHTQYF,TGTGCCAGCAGTGAAGCGCTAGCGGGGAGTCATACGCAGTATTTT
NA,NA,TRBV12-3/TRBV12-4,TRBJ1-5,CASSFGHNQPQHF,TGTGCCAGCAGTTTTGGCCACAATCAGCCCCAGCATTTT
NA,medium-sized,TRBV5-1,TRBJ1-1,CASTQGEVNTEAFF,TGCGCCAGCACACAGGGAGAGGTGAACACTGAAGCTTTCTTT
TRBD1,few,TRBV4-1,TRBJ1-1,CASSPDRGRETEAFF,TGCGCCAGCAGCCCGGACAGGGGAAGGGAGACTGAAGCTTTCTTT
NA,NA,TRBV7-9,TRBJ1-1,CASSSVSLATEAFF,TGTGCCAGCAGCTCAGTAAGCCTAGCCACTGAAGCTTTCTTT
NA,NA,TRBV10-3,TRBJ1-1,CAISESKGDTEAFF,TGTGCCATCAGTGAGTCGAAGGGAGACACTGAAGCTTTCTTT
NA,NA,TRBV5-6,TRBJ1-2,CASSLYYGYTF,TGTGCCAGCAGCTTGTACTATGGCTACACCTTC
NA,few,TRBV5-1,TRBJ2-7,CASSLDMSSYEQYF,TGCGCCAGCAGCCTGGATATGAGCTCCTACGAGCAGTACTTC
NA,NA,TRBV6-5,TRBJ1-2,CASTPGGGYGYTF,TGTGCCAGCACCCCCGGGGGAGGCTATGGCTACACCTTC
TRBD1,medium-sized,TRBV3-1/TRBV3-2,TRBJ1-2,CASSRGTGDGYTF,TGTGCCAGCAGCAGAGGGACAGGGGATGGCTACACCTTC
NA,once,TRBV7-3,TRBJ2-1,CASSFDRGYNEQFF,TGTGCCAGCAGCTTCGACCGGGGCTACAATGAGCAGTTCTTC
NA,NA,TRBV18,TRBJ1-2,CASSPENYGYTF,TGTGCCAGCTCACCAGAAAACTATGGCTACACCTTC
NA,NA,TRBV7-8,TRBJ1-5,CASSPRGGTSNQPQHF,TGTGCCAGCAGCCCACGAGGGGGTACGAGCAATCAGCCCCAGCATTTT
TRBD1,NA,TRBV2,TRBJ1-2,CASSGQGTGGYTF,TGTGCCAGCAGCGGACAGGGGACAGGAGGCTACACCTTC
NA,few,TRBV12-3/TRBV12-4,TRBJ2-7,CASSSSYEQYF,TGTGCCAGCAGTTCCTCGTACGAGCAGTACTTC